Listed here are 2 T cell receptor beta chains from one sample, sequenced in a study of T cell responses to AZD1222 COVID-19 vaccine. The repertoire was sequenced with immunoSEQ multiplex PCR; TCRdb's copy has only in-frame clones and lacks some. Of about 140,000 clones in the sample, 91% were seen once. Material: peripheral blood, obtained on day 0 of AZD1222 vaccination. The receptors stem from an adult in good health.

The chain uses TRBV7-3 and TRBJ1-1; D uncertain. Germline assignment: CDR1 SGHTA and CDR2 FQGTGA. V was cut by 5 bases and J by 5 bases, with 15 bases left in between. The CDR3 extends over 14 amino acids. The CDR3 nucleotides are TGTGCCAGCAGCCCAGGACCCCAAAGGACTGAAGCTTTCTTT. Its translation: CASSPGPQRTEAFF.

The count of this clone is one. V and J are TRBV28 and TRBJ2-2, with 7 nucleotides matching TRBD1. The CDR3 contains 15 residues. Germline lookup yields CDR1 MDHEN and CDR2 SYDVKM. Germline trimming cut 7 bases from V and 3 bases from J; bases unmatched to any gene: 8. The chain's CDR3 is CASTHGDRDTGELFF. CDR3 coding DNA: TGTGCCAGCACCCACGGGGACAGAGACACCGGGGAGCTGTTTTTT. Filled out from reference TRBV28 and TRBJ2-2, the complete variable domain reads DVKVTQSSRYLVKRTGEKVFLECVQDMDHENMFWYRQDPGLGLRLIYFSYDVKMKEKGDIPEGYSVSREKKERFSLILESASTNQTSMYLCASTHGDRDTGELFFGEGSRLTVL.